This passage covers 19 T cell receptor beta chains from one sample sequenced in a study of blood T cell repertoires in COVID-19. Sequencing used immunoSEQ multiplex PCR; TCRdb keeps in-frame clones, though not all of them. The sample lists around 260,000 clones, around nine tenths occurring once. Material for sequencing was peripheral blood. The origin of the receptors is a man aged 30-40 years with active or convalescent COVID-19.

This clone turned up a few times. The gene calls are TRBV7-3 and TRBJ2-7; 8 bases fit TRBD2. The junction had 9 bases not matched to a gene; V was cut back by 5 bases and J by 3 bases. The germline V gene encodes CDR1 SGHTA and CDR2 FQGTGA. The CDR3 spans 15 residues. CDR3 in amino acids: CASSRAGDGNYEQYF. The CDR3 nucleotides are TGTGCCAGCAGCCGAGCGGGGGACGGCAACTACGAGCAGTACTTC.

Comment on this clone: The same CDR3 can be traced to other DNA sequences in this sample. Here the CDR3 DNA reads TGTGCCAGCAGTGACTCTGCGGGGGGGCCCGGTGAGCAGTTCTTC. As protein: CASSDSAGGPGEQFF. The chain links TRBV6-4 to TRBJ2-1; 9 bases are a match to TRBD2. Germline lookup yields CDR1 MRHNA and CDR2 SNTAGT. There are 15 residues in the CDR3. V gave up 0 bases and J gave up 9 bases; unmatched junction bases: 6.

The chain employs TRBV3-1 (or the pseudogene TRBV3-2) and TRBJ1-1, with 10 bases lining up with TRBD1. CDR3 length: 15 amino acids. Trimming took 4 bases from V and 7 from J; bases not matched to a gene: 9. Germline CDR1 reads LGHDT; CDR2 reads YNNKEL (reference sequence). In DNA, the CDR3 is TGTGCCAGCAGCCCCTTCCGTGGACAGGGGGTTGAAGCTTTCTTT. Residues: CASSPFRGQGVEAFF.

V and J are TRBV6-6 and TRBJ1-1; D not certain. There are 15 residues in the CDR3. Trimming pared 0 bases from V and 1 base from J, leaving 9 bases between. The germline V gene encodes CDR1 MNHNY and CDR2 SVGAGI (reference sequence). DNA for the CDR3: TGTGCCAGCAGTTACTCCGGGGTGAAGAACACTGAAGCTTTCTTT. Residues: CASSYSGVKNTEAFF.

The rearrangement joins TRBV10-2 to TRBJ2-3, with 15 bases fitting TRBD2. Germline trimming cut 6 bases from V and 5 bases from J; bases unmatched to any gene: 9. Germline V gives CDR1 WSHSY, CDR2 SAAADI. The length of the CDR3 is 17 residues. The CDR3: CASRWTSGGASGDTQYF. CDR3 DNA sequence: TGCGCCAGCAGATGGACTAGCGGGGGGGCTTCTGGAGATACGCAGTATTTT.

The chain joins TRBV11-2 to TRBJ2-1, with TRBD1 identical over 8 bases. Unmatched junction bases numbered 6, after V lost 1 base and J lost 7 bases. CDR1 and CDR2 from the germline V gene are SGHAT and FQNNGV. The CDR3 length is 15 residues. The CDR3 nucleotides are TGTGCCAGCAGCTTAGTTCAGGGGGCTAAGAATGAGCAGTTCTTC. It translates to CASSLVQGAKNEQFF.

The J gene is TRBJ1-5, the V gene TRBV7-2; 7 bases map to TRBD1. V shed 5 bases and J 2 bases; nucleotides not matched to a gene: 3. Per germline, CDR1 SGHTA and CDR2 FQGNSA. The CDR3 loop spans 14 amino acids. CDR3 sequence reads: CASSLGGGNQPQHF. The CDR3 nucleotides read TGTGCCAGCAGCCTAGGGGGCGGCAATCAGCCCCAGCATTTT.

The rearrangement joins TRBV7-8 to TRBJ2-7, with 8 bases that match TRBD2. Looked up from germline, CDR1 is SGHVS and CDR2 is FQNEAQ. The CDR3 length is 14 residues. Losses at the gene ends were 6 bases for V and 3 bases for J; bases not matched to a gene: 7. The CDR3 spells CASSYPGTSYEQYF. DNA for the CDR3: TGTGCCAGCAGTTACCCCGGGACTAGCTACGAGCAGTACTTC. Full variable domain (outside the CDR3, taken from reference TRBV7-8 and TRBJ2-7): GAGVSQSPRYKVAKRGQDVALRCDPISGHVSLFWYQQALGQGPEFLTYFQNEAQLDKSGLPSDRFFAERPEGSVSTLKIQRTQQEDSAVYLCASSYPGTSYEQYFGPGTRLTVT.

The chain employs TRBV27 and TRBJ2-7; 10 bases align to TRBD1. CDR1 MNHEY and CDR2 SMNVEV come from the germline V gene (reference sequence). The CDR3 runs 14 residues. Trimming cost V 8 bases and J 5 bases; bases outside gene matches: 9. CDR3: CASGPFGQGDEQYF. Here the CDR3 DNA reads TGTGCCAGCGGACCTTTCGGACAGGGGGACGAGCAGTACTTC.

Regarding this clone: This sample also contains other DNA sequences that code for the same CDR3. The chain is built from TRBV6-5 and TRBJ2-7; 7 bases agree with TRBD2. This CDR3 has 11 residues. The germline gives CDR1 MNHEY, CDR2 SVGAGI. V gave up 8 bases and J gave up 4 bases; unmatched junction bases: 2. CDR3 residues: CASGGGYEQYF. The DNA of the CDR3 is TGTGCCAGCGGGGGGGGTTACGAGCAGTACTTC.

This chain links TRBV5-5 with TRBJ1-1; 7 bases map to TRBD1. CDR3 size: 13 residues. Losses at the gene ends were 2 bases for V and 4 bases for J; bases not matched to a gene: 2. The V gene's germline CDR1 is SGHKS and CDR2 YYEKEE (reference sequence). CDR3 sequence reads: CASSLQGRTEAFF. The CDR3 DNA reads as TGTGCCAGCAGCTTACAGGGGCGCACTGAAGCTTTCTTT.

V gene TRBV11-2 combines with J gene TRBJ2-7, with D possibly being TRBD1 (5 bases). The CDR3 consists of 15 residues. Per germline, CDR1 SGHAT and CDR2 FQNNGV. The V end lost 3 bases, the J end lost 0 bases, and 12 bases lay between the germline ends. The CDR3 here is CASSLMTADSYEQYF. The DNA of the CDR3 is TGTGCCAGCAGCTTGATGACAGCCGACTCCTACGAGCAGTACTTC.

V gene TRBV4-1 combines with J gene TRBJ2-2, with 10 bases lining up with TRBD1. Germline V lookup: CDR1 MGHRA, CDR2 YSYEKL. CDR3 length: 19 residues. The J segment lost 3 bases and the V segment lost 0 bases, leaving 10 bases of the junction unmatched. The CDR3 region has the DNA TGCGCCAGCAGCCAAGATGACCCCCGACAGGGGGCGGACACCGGGGAGCTGTTTTTT. Translation gives CASSQDDPRQGADTGELFF.

J is TRBJ2-1 and V is TRBV29-1; 14 bases fit TRBD2. This CDR3 is built from 16 residues. Per the germline V gene, CDR1 is SQVTM and CDR2 is ANQGSEA. Trimming cost V 2 bases and J 9 bases; bases outside gene matches: 9. The CDR3 DNA follows: TGCAGCGTTGAAAAGATCGGGACTAGCGGGGGTCTTGAGCAGTTCTTC. Translated: CSVEKIGTSGGLEQFF.

This clone was recorded a few times. The chain links TRBV12-3 or TRBV12-4 to TRBJ2-7, with D perhaps TRBD2 (5 bases). The CDR3 sequence is 13 residues long. Trimming took off 7 bases at V and 6 bases at J, with 16 bases between the two ends. This CDR3 is CASTMGEASEQYF. DNA for the CDR3: TGTGCCAGCACCATGGGAGAGGCCTCCGAGCAGTACTTC.

This rearrangement joins TRBV9 to TRBJ1-1, with 8 bases that match TRBD1. Looked up from germline, CDR1 is SGDLS and CDR2 is YYNGEE. Unmatched junction bases numbered 4, after V lost 0 bases and J lost 6 bases. The length of the CDR3 is 14 residues. The CDR3 loop reads CASSVEYRGAEAFF. The CDR3 DNA sequence: TGTGCCAGCAGCGTAGAATACAGGGGGGCTGAAGCTTTCTTT.

Only a few counts were recorded for this clone. The V gene is TRBV6-6, the J gene TRBJ1-6, with 9 bases aligning to TRBD1. V dropped 2 bases and J dropped 8; count of bases not matched to a gene: 1. There are 14 residues in the CDR3. Germline values: CDR1 MNHNY, CDR2 SVGAGI (reference sequence). CDR3 bases: TGTGCCAGCAGTTACGGACAGGGGTATTCACCCCTCCACTTT. As protein: CASSYGQGYSPLHF.

The chain links TRBV5-6 to TRBJ2-5, with 7 bases aligning to TRBD2. CDR3 length: 18 residues. V dropped 3 bases and J dropped 5; count of bases not matched to a gene: 19. Germline loops: CDR1 SGHDT, CDR2 YYEEEE. CDR3 bases: TGTGCCAGCAGCTCCACCTCCGGGACTACGGCGGCTTGGGAGACCCAGTACTTC. Protein: CASSSTSGTTAAWETQYF.

This chain joins TRBV6-4 and TRBJ1-5; 7 positions agree with TRBD1. J gave up 4 bases and V 8 bases, and 5 bases lay outside the gene matches. The CDR3 has 13 amino acids. In germline, CDR1 is MRHNA, CDR2 SNTAGT. The CDR3 coding sequence is TGTGCCAGCTCGGGACAGCCTAATCAGCCCCAGCATTTT. It specifies CASSGQPNQPQHF.